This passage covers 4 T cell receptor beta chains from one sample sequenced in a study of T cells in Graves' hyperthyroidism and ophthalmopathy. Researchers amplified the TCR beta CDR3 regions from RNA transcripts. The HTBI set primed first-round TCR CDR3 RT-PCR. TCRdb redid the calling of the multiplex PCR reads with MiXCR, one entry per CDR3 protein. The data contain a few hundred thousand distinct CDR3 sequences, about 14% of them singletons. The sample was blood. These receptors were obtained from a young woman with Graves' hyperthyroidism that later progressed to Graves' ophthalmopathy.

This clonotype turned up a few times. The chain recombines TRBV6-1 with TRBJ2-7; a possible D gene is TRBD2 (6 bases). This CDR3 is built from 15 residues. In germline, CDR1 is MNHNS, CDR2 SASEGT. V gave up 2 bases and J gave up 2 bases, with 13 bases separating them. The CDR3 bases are TGTGCCAGCAGTGAATTTGGGGGAGGTGCCTACGAGCAGTACTTC. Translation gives CASSEFGGGAYEQYF.

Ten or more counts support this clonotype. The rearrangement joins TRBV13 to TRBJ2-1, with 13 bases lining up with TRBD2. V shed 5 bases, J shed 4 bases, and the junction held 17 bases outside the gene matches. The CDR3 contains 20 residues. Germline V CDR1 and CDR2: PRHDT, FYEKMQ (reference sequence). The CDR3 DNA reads TGTGCCAGCAGCGACCGGACTAGCGGGAGTATAGTAATAAGGTACAATGAGCAGTTCTTC. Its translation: CASSDRTSGSIVIRYNEQFF.

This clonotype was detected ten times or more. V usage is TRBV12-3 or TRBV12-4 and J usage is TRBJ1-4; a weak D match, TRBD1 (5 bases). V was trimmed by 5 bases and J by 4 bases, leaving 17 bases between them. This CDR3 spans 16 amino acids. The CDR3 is CASSPGPRLSNEKLFF. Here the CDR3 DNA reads TGTGCCAGCAGTCCGGGACCGCGGTTGAGTAATGAAAAACTGTTTTTT.

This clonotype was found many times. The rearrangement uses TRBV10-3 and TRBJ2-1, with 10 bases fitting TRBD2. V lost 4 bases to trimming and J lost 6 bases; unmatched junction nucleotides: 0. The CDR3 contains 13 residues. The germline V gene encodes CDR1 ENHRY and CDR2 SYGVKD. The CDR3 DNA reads TGTGCCATCAGTGGGACTAGCGGCAATGAGCAGTTCTTC. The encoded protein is CAISGTSGNEQFF.